Presented here are 14 T cell receptor beta chains from one specimen sequenced in a study of response to subunit inactivated influenza vaccine (dated by TCRdb to between 2018 and 2020). The library relied on RT-PCR. Instrument on record: Illumina HiSeq 2500. TCRdb's own reprocessing of the public reads used fastp at Q25 and MiXCR and kept productive beta chains. Duplicate CDR3 protein sequences are folded into a single record with the most common DNA and genes. This sample comprises a few hundred thousand distinct CDR3 sequences, roughly 7.6% of them detected only once. Clones ranked in the top ten supply about an eighth of the sample. Source: PBMCs from blood, taken around 25 months after vaccination. The receptors shown here come from a man between 50 and 69 years old who received an inactivated influenza vaccine. Donor details come from another sample of the same person, matched by shared clones.

This clonotype appeared many times. CDR3 in DNA: TGTGCCACCGACCTTCGACCCGCCGGGAATGAGCAGTTCTTC. Amino acid sequence: CATDLRPAGNEQFF. The chain recombines TRBV5-5 with TRBJ2-1; D is undetermined. V shed 9 bases and J shed 7 bases, with 20 bases lying between them. The CDR3 sequence is 14 residues long. CDR1 is SGHKS and CDR2 is YYEKEE in the germline V gene (reference sequence).

This clonotype was recorded many times. The rearrangement uses TRBV18 and TRBJ1-1, with D possibly being TRBD1 (5 bases). Trimming left V 2 bases short and J 0 bases short, with 19 bases between. CDR1 and CDR2 (germline): KGHSH, LQKENI. The CDR3 contains 18 residues. CDR3: CASSPSGRGAEVNTEAFF. Here the CDR3 DNA reads TGTGCCAGCTCACCAAGTGGAAGGGGCGCGGAGGTGAACACTGAAGCTTTCTTT.

This clonotype came up many times. The chain employs TRBV5-1 and TRBJ2-6; a weak D match, TRBD2 (6 bases). Trimming removed 6 bases from V and 3 bases from J, with 13 bases in between. The CDR3 loop spans 15 amino acids. Germline V gene data show CDR1 as SGHRS and CDR2 as YFSETQ. The CDR3 nucleotides are TGCGCCAGCACGGAGGGGATGAGTGGGGCCAACGTCCTGACTTTC. It specifies CASTEGMSGANVLTF.

In its sample, this clonotype was seen many times. The chain is built from TRBV5-5 and TRBJ2-1, with TRBD1 as a possible D gene (6 bases). Trimming left V 0 bases short and J 10 bases short, with 11 bases between. Germline V gives CDR1 SGHKS, CDR2 YYEKEE (reference sequence). This CDR3 has 13 residues. The CDR3 protein is CASSLGNRVEQFF. The DNA of the CDR3 is TGTGCCAGCAGCTTGGGTAACAGGGTCGAGCAGTTCTTC.

This clonotype was seen ten or more times. CDR3 protein: CASSLGGSTEAFF. CDR3 in DNA: TGCGCCAGCAGCTTAGGAGGGAGTACTGAAGCTTTCTTT. The genes are TRBV5-1 and TRBJ1-1; D gene ambiguous. In germline, CDR1 is SGHRS, CDR2 YFSETQ. V lost 2 bases to trimming and J lost 5 bases, with 10 bases between them. The CDR3 covers 13 residues.

The table lists this clonotype with a few counts. This chain joins TRBV20-1 and TRBJ2-3, with D unclear. Germline-derived CDR1 and CDR2 are DFQATT and SNEGSKA (reference sequence). Trimming cost V 0 bases and J 3 bases, with 28 bases left between them. This CDR3 is built from 20 residues. The CDR3 spells CSARDARSNQYKLITDTQYF. In DNA, the CDR3 is TGCAGTGCTAGAGATGCCCGGTCAAATCAGTACAAGTTAATTACAGATACGCAGTATTTT.

This chain links TRBV6-5 with TRBJ1-1; TRBD1 aligns across 9 bases. Germline assignment: CDR1 MNHEY and CDR2 SVGAGI. The CDR3 covers 13 residues. The V segment lost 3 bases and the J segment 6 bases; nucleotides outside the gene matches: 2. The CDR3 nucleotides are TGTGCCAGCAGTTATTGGACAGGGGCTGAAGCTTTCTTT. Translating it yields CASSYWTGAEAFF.

This clonotype occurred a few times. The chain recombines TRBV7-2 with TRBJ1-1; unclear D gene. The CDR3 runs to 14 residues. Trimming took 0 bases from V and 8 from J, leaving 13 bases between them. Germline V gene sequence: CDR1 SGHTA, CDR2 FQGNSA. The CDR3 DNA sequence: TGTGCCAGCAGCTTAGCCTGGCAAGGTTCGGAAGCTTTCTTT. Encoded protein: CASSLAWQGSEAFF. The full variable domain, completed using reference TRBV7-2 and TRBJ1-1, is GAGVSQSPSNKVTEKGKDVELRCDPISGHTALYWYRQSLGQGLEFLIYFQGNSAPDKSGLPSDRFSAERTGGSVSTLTIQRTQQEDSAVYLCASSLAWQGSEAFFGQGTRLTVV.

V usage is TRBV9 and J usage is TRBJ2-1; TRBD2 matches at 9 bases. This CDR3 contains 15 residues. CDR1 and CDR2 (germline): SGDLS, YYNGEE. The V segment lost 0 bases and the J segment 6 bases; nucleotides outside the gene matches: 4. CDR3 sequence reads: CASSVVSSGANEQFF. The CDR3 DNA reads TGTGCCAGCAGCGTAGTTTCTAGCGGGGCCAATGAGCAGTTCTTC.

Many counts were recorded for this clonotype. Here the CDR3 DNA reads TGTGCCAGCAGTTCGAAGTGGGGACAGTTGAGCAATGAGCAGTTCTTC. It translates to CASSSKWGQLSNEQFF. The chain uses TRBV28 and TRBJ2-1; 7 bases are a match to TRBD1. The V gene's germline CDR1 is MDHEN and CDR2 SYDVKM. This CDR3 has 16 amino acids. The ends lost 4 bases at V and 6 bases at J; junction bases unmatched: 12.

This clonotype has at least ten counts. This chain connects TRBV5-1 to TRBJ2-2; D gene unclear. Germline CDR1 reads SGHRS; CDR2 reads YFSETQ. The CDR3 is 12 amino acids. V was clipped by 0 bases and J by 7 bases, with 4 bases between them. DNA of the CDR3: TGCGCCAGCAGCTTGGTGGGCGGGGAGCTGTTTTTT. It yields the protein CASSLVGGELFF.

This clonotype has just a few counts. This chain uses TRBV2 with TRBJ2-2; D is possibly TRBD1 (6 bases). V lost 6 bases to trimming and J lost 2 bases, with 10 bases between them. The CDR3 runs 14 residues. Germline assignment: CDR1 SNHLY and CDR2 FYNNEI. The CDR3 DNA reads as TGTGCCAGCAGACCGGGACATAACACCGGGGAGCTGTTTTTT. Amino acids: CASRPGHNTGELFF.

Ten or more counts support this clonotype. V is TRBV7-2 and J is TRBJ2-3; 7 bases are shared with TRBD2. Trimming took 1 base from V and 0 from J; bases not matched to a gene: 7. Germline V lookup: CDR1 SGHTA, CDR2 FQGNSA. This CDR3 contains 17 residues. CDR3 nucleotide sequence: TGTGCCAGCAGCTTAGGTTGGGCTAGCGGAAGCACAGATACGCAGTATTTT. Its protein product is CASSLGWASGSTDTQYF.

This clonotype has more than one count but fewer than ten. The chain joins TRBV28 to TRBJ1-5; unclear D gene. The CDR3 is 19 residues long. V was cut by 3 bases and J by 4 bases, with 25 bases left in between. CDR1 and CDR2 from the germline V gene are MDHEN and SYDVKM. In DNA form, the CDR3 reads TGTGCCAGCAGTTTCGGTACTCCTGGCAGGCCGATCCTAAATCAGCCCCAGCATTTT. Amino acid sequence: CASSFGTPGRPILNQPQHF.